These 29 T cell receptor beta chains were sequenced from one sample in a study of spatial heterogeneity in lung cancer. TCRdb processed the 5' RACE reads anew with MiXCR; each CDR3 protein has one entry. Seen here are around 15,000 distinct CDR3 sequences, 7.5% to 8.5% observed once, and the top ten hold about 30%. The time point denotes: sample taken at primary tumor resection. TCRs were sequenced from unsorted whole RNA of tumor, nontumor lung or PBMC. The sequenced sample was PBMCs, obtained at surgery. The receptors derive from a female donor with early-stage non-small cell lung cancer.

This clonotype has more than one count but fewer than ten. The CDR3 loop is CASSDPGTAYGYTF. CDR3 DNA: TGTGCCAGCAGTGATCCCGGGACCGCCTATGGCTACACCTTC. The genes are TRBV25-1 and TRBJ1-2, with D tentatively TRBD1 (5 bases). This CDR3 has 14 residues. V lost 3 bases to trimming and J lost 4 bases, with 12 bases between them. Germline-derived CDR1 and CDR2 are MGHDK and SYGVNS.

At least ten counts were recorded for this clonotype. The V call is TRBV3-1, the J call TRBJ1-5; D not resolved. Germline values: CDR1 LGHDT, CDR2 YNNKEL (reference sequence). Trimming cost V 1 base and J 7 bases, with 8 bases left between them. CDR3 length: 13 residues. This chain's CDR3 is CASSQGRGQPQHF. The CDR3 DNA reads TGTGCCAGCAGCCAAGGGCGGGGACAGCCCCAGCATTTT.

This clonotype was seen repeatedly, ten times or more. The CDR3 here is CSAQEGTSGTYEQYF. CDR3 DNA: TGCAGTGCCCAGGAGGGGACTAGCGGCACCTACGAGCAGTACTTC. The chain employs TRBV20-1 and TRBJ2-7; TRBD2 matches 11 bases. J was trimmed by 2 bases and V by 6 bases; bases with no gene match: 9. The CDR3 covers 15 residues. CDR1 and CDR2 (germline): DFQATT, SNEGSKA (reference sequence).

By its share, this clonotype is medium-sized. The rearrangement uses TRBV2 and TRBJ2-2, with D unclear. V gave up 8 bases and J gave up 0 bases, with 10 bases separating them. CDR3 length equals 14 residues. CDR1 and CDR2 (germline): SNHLY, FYNNEI. The CDR3 region has the DNA TGTGCCAGCTCTACGACGCCGAACACCGGGGAGCTGTTTTTT. Amino acid sequence: CASSTTPNTGELFF.

This clonotype occurred many times. The chain recombines TRBV27 with TRBJ2-3; no clear D gene. CDR3 length equals 13 residues. Trimming took 7 bases from V and 2 from J, leaving 10 bases between them. CDR1 is MNHEY and CDR2 is SMNVEV in the germline V gene (reference sequence). The CDR3 sequence is CASTSASTDTQYF. The CDR3 DNA reads as TGTGCCAGCACGTCCGCTTCCACAGATACGCAGTATTTT.

This clonotype was picked up many times. The genes are TRBV5-5 and TRBJ2-7; the D is unclear. The CDR3 covers 12 residues. Germline CDR1 and CDR2: SGHKS and YYEKEE (reference sequence). The V and J ends lost 0 bases and 3 bases respectively, with 4 bases between them. The CDR3 DNA sequence: TGTGCCAGCAGCTTGGGCCTCTACGAGCAGTACTTC. Translated, it gives CASSLGLYEQYF.

This clonotype was recorded at least ten times. The chain recombines TRBV7-2 with TRBJ1-5; 8 nucleotides line up with TRBD1. The junction had 8 bases not matched to a gene; V was cut back by 6 bases and J by 4 bases. The CDR3 sequence is 15 residues long. Germline CDR1 and CDR2: SGHTA and FQGNSA. The CDR3 loop is CASRGGTGVNQPQHF. CDR3 DNA: TGTGCCAGCAGGGGTGGGACAGGTGTGAATCAGCCCCAGCATTTT.

The sample holds many counts of this clonotype. A read error may account for a junction end that differs from germline. The rearrangement links TRBV5-5 to TRBJ2-4; 11 bases are shared with TRBD2. Germline CDR1 is SGHKS and CDR2 is YYEKEE (reference sequence). The CDR3 sequence is 14 residues long. This CDR3 reads CASSLLAGGPEKRF. Here the CDR3 DNA reads TGTGCCAGCAGCCTCTTAGCGGGAGGGCCAGAGAAGCGGTTC.

The table lists this clonotype with many counts. The V and J genes are TRBV5-1 and TRBJ1-6, with D unclear. The V end lost 3 bases, the J end lost 7 bases, and 11 bases lay between the germline ends. Germline V gene data show CDR1 as SGHRS and CDR2 as YFSETQ. This CDR3 is built from 14 residues. This chain's CDR3 is CASSSIDGNSPLHF. The CDR3 DNA follows: TGCGCCAGCAGCTCTATCGATGGGAATTCACCCCTCCACTTT.

The chain employs TRBV5-1 and TRBJ1-4, with D unresolved. This CDR3 is built from 14 residues. Trimming pared 0 bases from V and 4 bases from J, leaving 7 bases between. The V gene's germline CDR1 is SGHRS and CDR2 YFSETQ. The CDR3 DNA follows: TGCGCCAGCAGCTTGGATAACAATAATGAAAAACTGTTTTTT. Its protein is CASSLDNNNEKLFF.

This clonotype was seen more than once but under ten times. The gene calls are TRBV12-3 or TRBV12-4 and TRBJ1-1; TRBD1 aligns across 12 bases. The length of the CDR3 is 15 residues. The junction had 6 bases not matched to a gene; V was cut back by 3 bases and J by 7 bases. For the CDR3, the DNA is TGTGCCAGCAGTTTTGGGGACAGGGGGCGTGTTGAAGCTTTCTTT. It yields the protein CASSFGDRGRVEAFF.

In this sample, this clonotype turned up many times. The chain couples TRBV7-9 to TRBJ2-7; D uncertain. The CDR3 loop spans 13 amino acids. CDR1 SEHNR and CDR2 FQNEAQ come from the germline V gene (reference sequence). V lost 2 bases and J lost 13, with 18 bases in between. CDR3 sequence reads: CASSLIDTQYRYF. For the CDR3, the DNA is TGTGCCAGCAGCTTAATTGACACCCAATACAGATACTTC.

This clonotype showed up many times. This chain connects TRBV7-9 to TRBJ2-1; 11 nucleotides agree with TRBD2. Germline V gives CDR1 SEHNR, CDR2 FQNEAQ (reference sequence). V was pared by 2 bases and J by 3 bases, with 27 bases of the junction left unmatched. The CDR3 loop spans 24 amino acids. CDR3 DNA: TGTGCCAGCAGCTTATGGCGACCGGGACAGGGAGTGGCTATAGCGGGAGGGCTCTACAATGAGCAGTTCTTC. This translates into CASSLWRPGQGVAIAGGLYNEQFF.

The chain couples TRBV7-2 to TRBJ2-7, with D possibly being TRBD1 (6 bases). Germline-derived CDR1 and CDR2 are SGHTA and FQGNSA. The CDR3 loop spans 14 amino acids. The V and J ends lost 5 bases and 2 bases respectively, with 13 bases between them. CDR3 region: CASSLTQGPYEQYF. The CDR3 DNA reads TGTGCCAGCAGCCTCACACAGGGTCCCTACGAGCAGTACTTC.

This clonotype was found a few times. The gene calls are TRBV5-6 and TRBJ2-1, with D hard to call. CDR3 size: 11 residues. Germline lookup yields CDR1 SGHDT and CDR2 YYEEEE. V was shortened by 4 bases and J by 12 bases, with 11 bases between the two germline ends. CDR3 region: CASSAGLLQFF. In nucleotides, the CDR3 is TGTGCCAGCAGCGCCGGGCTTTTGCAGTTCTTC.

Many counts were recorded for this clonotype. The chain uses TRBV30 and TRBJ2-7; TRBD1 or TRBD2 may be the D gene (5 bases each). The CDR3 is 12 residues long. Trimming stripped 7 bases from V and 2 bases from J, with 12 bases between. Germline lookup yields CDR1 GTSNPN and CDR2 SVGIG (reference sequence). The CDR3 loop is CAFRDGPYEQYF. The CDR3 nucleotides read TGTGCCTTCCGGGACGGTCCCTACGAGCAGTACTTC.

This clonotype appeared many times. The chain employs TRBV7-9 and TRBJ2-6; the D gene is possibly TRBD1 (5 bases). V was pared by 2 bases and J by 1 base, with 6 bases between. From germline, CDR1 is SEHNR and CDR2 FQNEAQ (reference sequence). This CDR3 is built from 15 residues. The CDR3: CASSLRTSGANVLTF. In nucleotides, the CDR3 is TGTGCCAGCAGCTTAAGGACATCTGGGGCCAACGTCCTGACTTTC.

This clonotype was counted ten times or more. The V and J genes are TRBV6-5 and TRBJ2-7; possibly TRBD2 for D (8 bases). CDR3 size: 15 residues. CDR1 and CDR2 (germline): MNHEY, SVGAGI. Trimming took 7 bases from V and 1 from J, leaving 17 bases between them. CDR3 in DNA: TGTGCCAGCACCCGGGGGGGGACAGCGTCCTACGAGCAGTACTTC. This gives the protein CASTRGGTASYEQYF.

Sample share makes this clonotype medium-sized. The chain links TRBV19 to TRBJ1-2; tentatively, D is TRBD1 (6 bases). CDR3 length: 13 amino acids. Trimming cost V 4 bases and J 4 bases, with 10 bases left between them. Germline CDR1 reads LNHDA; CDR2 reads SQIVND (reference sequence). The chain's CDR3 is CASSTGEVYGYTF. DNA for the CDR3: TGTGCCAGTAGTACAGGGGAAGTCTATGGCTACACCTTC.

The J gene is TRBJ2-7, the V gene TRBV7-8; TRBD1 aligns across 8 bases. CDR3 length: 16 amino acids. Unmatched junction bases numbered 12, after V lost 5 bases and J lost 3 bases. Germline lookup yields CDR1 SGHVS and CDR2 FQNEAQ. CDR3 nucleotide sequence: TGTGCCAGCAGCGTACGACAGGGGCGCGGGGTCTACGAGCAGTACTTC. Encoded protein: CASSVRQGRGVYEQYF.

The chain links TRBV4-3 to TRBJ2-3; a possible D gene is TRBD1 (6 bases). This CDR3 is built from 14 residues. Germline CDR1 reads LGHNA; CDR2 reads YSLEER. V was pared by 1 base and J by 4 bases, with 9 bases between. CDR3 in amino acids: CASSQGGPPDTQYF. CDR3 DNA: TGCGCCAGCAGCCAAGGGGGGCCGCCAGATACGCAGTATTTT.

About this clonotype: A much larger clone lies a single base off, so this may be a read error. The J gene is TRBJ1-2, the V gene TRBV6-2 or TRBV6-3; D not resolved. Germline V lookup: CDR1 MNHEY, CDR2 SVGEGT. The CDR3 runs to 12 residues. As DNA, the CDR3 is TGTGTCAGCACCCGAGTAAACTATGGCTACACCTTC. This gives the protein CVSTRVNYGYTF.

This clonotype was counted many times. The V and J genes are TRBV6-2 or TRBV6-3 and TRBJ2-3; D is perhaps TRBD2 (5 bases). Germline assignment: CDR1 MNHEY and CDR2 SVGEGT. V lost 0 bases and J 0 bases, leaving 10 bases between the germline ends. The CDR3 totals 16 residues. CDR3 in amino acids: CASSYSGLASTDTQYF. The CDR3 nucleotides read TGTGCCAGCAGTTACTCTGGACTGGCTAGCACAGATACGCAGTATTTT.

Ten or more counts support this clonotype. The rearrangement uses TRBV15 and TRBJ1-4, with 7 bases that match TRBD1. Germline V CDR1 and CDR2: LNHNV, YYDKDF (reference sequence). The CDR3 is 15 amino acids. V gave up 1 base and J gave up 3 bases; unmatched junction bases: 2. The CDR3 sequence is CATSRGDSSNEKLFF. The CDR3 DNA reads TGTGCCACCAGCAGAGGGGACAGTTCTAATGAAAAACTGTTTTTT. Full variable domain (remainder filled in from reference TRBV15 and TRBJ1-4): DAMVIQNPRYQVTQFGKPVTLSCSQTLNHNVMYWYQQKSSQAPKLLFHYYDKDFNNEADTPDNFQSRRPNTSFCFLDIRSPGLGDTAMYLCATSRGDSSNEKLFFGSGTQLSVL.

This clonotype was observed many times. The genes are TRBV20-1 and TRBJ2-7; 7 bases line up with TRBD2. The trim removed 2 bases at V and 3 bases at J, leaving 16 bases unmatched. From germline, CDR1 is DFQATT and CDR2 SNEGSKA (reference sequence). This CDR3 region has 17 residues. The CDR3 protein is CSARTVTGGGYRYEQYF. The CDR3 nucleotides read TGCAGTGCTAGAACTGTGACTGGCGGGGGTTATCGCTACGAGCAGTACTTC.

The genes are TRBV6-1 and TRBJ1-5; D gene ambiguous. V was shortened by 3 bases and J by 5 bases, with 11 bases between the two germline ends. This CDR3 has 14 residues. The germline gives CDR1 MNHNS, CDR2 SASEGT. In nucleotides, the CDR3 is TGTGCCAGCAGTGACCCCATGGGTTATCAGCCCCAGCATTTT. This sequence encodes CASSDPMGYQPQHF.

The gene calls are TRBV12-3 or TRBV12-4 and TRBJ2-4, with D maybe TRBD2 (5 bases). V dropped 3 bases and J dropped 14 bases, with 14 bases sitting between them. The CDR3 length is 12 residues. For the CDR3, the DNA is TGTGCCAGCAGTTTTCGCCGAAACGGGGAGTACTTC. Its protein is CASSFRRNGEYF.

This clonotype is medium-sized. The J gene is TRBJ1-3, the V gene TRBV6-1, with D tentatively TRBD1 (5 bases). V lost 4 bases, J lost 3 bases, and 7 bases lay in between. CDR3 length: 13 residues. Germline-derived CDR1 and CDR2 are MNHNS and SASEGT. CDR3 sequence: CASSGTHGNTIYF. Written as DNA, the CDR3 is TGTGCCAGCAGTGGGACACATGGAAACACCATATATTTT.

This clonotype has only a few counts. The gene calls are TRBV2 and TRBJ1-1; 8 nucleotides line up with TRBD1. CDR3 length: 13 amino acids. Germline V CDR1 and CDR2: SNHLY, FYNNEI. The junction had 3 bases not matched to a gene; V was cut back by 5 bases and J by 4 bases. The CDR3 region is CASSQDRVTEAFF. DNA of the CDR3: TGTGCCAGCAGTCAGGACAGGGTCACTGAAGCTTTCTTT. Full variable domain (outside the CDR3, taken from reference TRBV2 and TRBJ1-1): EPEVTQTPSHQVTQMGQEVILRCVPISNHLYFYWYRQILGQKVEFLVSFYNNEISEKSEIFDDQFSVERPDGSNFTLKIRSTKLEDSAMYFCASSQDRVTEAFFGQGTRLTVV.